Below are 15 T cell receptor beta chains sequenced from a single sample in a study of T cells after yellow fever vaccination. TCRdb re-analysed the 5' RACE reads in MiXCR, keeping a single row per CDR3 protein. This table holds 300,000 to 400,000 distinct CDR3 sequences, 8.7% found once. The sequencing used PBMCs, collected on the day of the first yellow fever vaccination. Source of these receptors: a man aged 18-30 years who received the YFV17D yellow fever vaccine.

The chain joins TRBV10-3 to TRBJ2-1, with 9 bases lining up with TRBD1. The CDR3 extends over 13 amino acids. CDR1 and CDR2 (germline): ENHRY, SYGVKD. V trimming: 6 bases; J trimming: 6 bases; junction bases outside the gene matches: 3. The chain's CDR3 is CAIRDRGINEQFF. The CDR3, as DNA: TGTGCCATCAGAGACAGGGGGATCAATGAGCAGTTCTTC.

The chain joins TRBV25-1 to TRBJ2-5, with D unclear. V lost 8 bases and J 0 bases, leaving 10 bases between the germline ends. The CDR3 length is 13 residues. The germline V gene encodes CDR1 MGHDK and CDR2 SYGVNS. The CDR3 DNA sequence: TGTGCCAGCGGGCTCTATTACCAAGAGACCCAGTACTTC. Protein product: CASGLYYQETQYF.

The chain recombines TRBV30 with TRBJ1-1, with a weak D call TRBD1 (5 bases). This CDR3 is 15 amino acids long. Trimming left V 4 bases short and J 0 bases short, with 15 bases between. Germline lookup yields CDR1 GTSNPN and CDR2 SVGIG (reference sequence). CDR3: CAWTWAGDLNTEAFF. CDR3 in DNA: TGTGCCTGGACTTGGGCGGGGGACCTGAACACTGAAGCTTTCTTT.

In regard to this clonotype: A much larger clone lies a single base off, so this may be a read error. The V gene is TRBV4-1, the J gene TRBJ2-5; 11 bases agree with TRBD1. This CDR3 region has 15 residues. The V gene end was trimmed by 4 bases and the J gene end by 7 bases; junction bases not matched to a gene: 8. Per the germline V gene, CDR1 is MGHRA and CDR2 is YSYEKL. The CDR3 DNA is TGCGCCAGCAGCCTTCGGACAGGGGGCATGGTGACCCAGTACTTC. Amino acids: CASSLRTGGMVTQYF.

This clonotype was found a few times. CDR3 in DNA: TGTGCCAGCAGCCGACGGGCGGGAGCATACGAGCAGTACGTC. Protein product: CASSRRAGAYEQYV. The V gene is TRBV7-9, the J gene TRBJ2-7; 7 nucleotides align to TRBD2. J was trimmed by 4 bases and V by 5 bases; bases with no gene match: 8. Germline V gives CDR1 SEHNR, CDR2 FQNEAQ (reference sequence). The CDR3 spans 14 residues.

The DNA for the CDR3 is TGTGCCAGCAGCTTAGTAGTCCCAGGGTACGAGCAGTACTTC. Translated, it gives CASSLVVPGYEQYF. The J gene is TRBJ2-7, the V gene TRBV7-9; perhaps TRBD1 as D (5 bases). Deletions cut 1 base from V and 4 bases from J, with 11 bases between. Looked up from germline, CDR1 is SEHNR and CDR2 is FQNEAQ (reference sequence). The CDR3 covers 14 residues.

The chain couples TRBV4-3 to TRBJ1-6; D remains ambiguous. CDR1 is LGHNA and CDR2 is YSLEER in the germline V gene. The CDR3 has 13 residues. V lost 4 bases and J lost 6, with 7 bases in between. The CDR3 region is CASSPKANSPLHF. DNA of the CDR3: TGCGCCAGCAGCCCAAAGGCTAATTCACCCCTCCACTTT.

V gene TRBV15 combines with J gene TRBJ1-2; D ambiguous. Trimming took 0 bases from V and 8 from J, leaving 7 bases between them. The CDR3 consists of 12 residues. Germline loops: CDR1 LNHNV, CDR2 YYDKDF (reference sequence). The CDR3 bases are TGTGCCACCAGCAGAGATTCCGGGGGCTACACCTTC. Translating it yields CATSRDSGGYTF.

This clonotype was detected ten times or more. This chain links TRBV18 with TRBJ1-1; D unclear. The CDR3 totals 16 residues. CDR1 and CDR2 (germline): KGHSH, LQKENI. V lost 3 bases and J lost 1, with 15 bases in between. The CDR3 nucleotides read TGTGCCAGCTCACCGGGCCGGACCATTCAGAACACTGAAGCTTTCTTT. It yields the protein CASSPGRTIQNTEAFF.

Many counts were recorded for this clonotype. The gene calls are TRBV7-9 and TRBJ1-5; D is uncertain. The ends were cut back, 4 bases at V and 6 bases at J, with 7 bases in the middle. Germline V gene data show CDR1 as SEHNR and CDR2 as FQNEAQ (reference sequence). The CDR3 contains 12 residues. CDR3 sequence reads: CASSWGGQPQHF. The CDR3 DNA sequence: TGTGCCAGCAGCTGGGGTGGTCAGCCCCAGCATTTT.

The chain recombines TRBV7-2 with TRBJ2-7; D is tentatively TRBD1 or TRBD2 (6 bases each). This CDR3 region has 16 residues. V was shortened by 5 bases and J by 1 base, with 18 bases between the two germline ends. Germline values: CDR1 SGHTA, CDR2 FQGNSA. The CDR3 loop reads CASSPGGGRGSYEQYF. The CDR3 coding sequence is TGTGCCAGCAGCCCCGGAGGGGGGAGAGGATCCTACGAGCAGTACTTC.

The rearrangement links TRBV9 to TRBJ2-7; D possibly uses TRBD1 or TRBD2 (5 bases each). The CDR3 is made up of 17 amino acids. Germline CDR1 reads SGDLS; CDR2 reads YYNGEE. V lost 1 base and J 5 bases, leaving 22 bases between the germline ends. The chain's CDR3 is CASSVWDHSGKSHEQYV. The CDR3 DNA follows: TGTGCCAGCAGCGTATGGGACCACAGTGGGAAAAGCCACGAGCAGTACGTC.

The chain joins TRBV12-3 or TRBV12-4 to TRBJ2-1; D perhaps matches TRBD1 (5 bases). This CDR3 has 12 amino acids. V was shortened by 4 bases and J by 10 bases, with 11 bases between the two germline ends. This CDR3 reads CASSWGLGEQFF. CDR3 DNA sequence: TGTGCCAGCAGTTGGGGCCTAGGGGAGCAGTTCTTC.

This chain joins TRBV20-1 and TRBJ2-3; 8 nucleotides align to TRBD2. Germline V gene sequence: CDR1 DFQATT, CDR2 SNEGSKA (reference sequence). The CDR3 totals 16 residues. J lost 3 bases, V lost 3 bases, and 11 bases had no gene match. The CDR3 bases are TGCAGTGCTAGGGGGGTTAGCGGGGATAAGACAGATACGCAGTATTTT. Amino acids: CSARGVSGDKTDTQYF.

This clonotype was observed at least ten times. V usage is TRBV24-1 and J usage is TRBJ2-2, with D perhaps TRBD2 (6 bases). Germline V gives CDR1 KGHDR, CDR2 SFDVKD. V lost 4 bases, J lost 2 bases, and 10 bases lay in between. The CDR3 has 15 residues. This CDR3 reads CATSDPGGNTGELFF. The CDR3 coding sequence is TGTGCCACCAGTGACCCCGGGGGTAACACCGGGGAGCTGTTTTTT.